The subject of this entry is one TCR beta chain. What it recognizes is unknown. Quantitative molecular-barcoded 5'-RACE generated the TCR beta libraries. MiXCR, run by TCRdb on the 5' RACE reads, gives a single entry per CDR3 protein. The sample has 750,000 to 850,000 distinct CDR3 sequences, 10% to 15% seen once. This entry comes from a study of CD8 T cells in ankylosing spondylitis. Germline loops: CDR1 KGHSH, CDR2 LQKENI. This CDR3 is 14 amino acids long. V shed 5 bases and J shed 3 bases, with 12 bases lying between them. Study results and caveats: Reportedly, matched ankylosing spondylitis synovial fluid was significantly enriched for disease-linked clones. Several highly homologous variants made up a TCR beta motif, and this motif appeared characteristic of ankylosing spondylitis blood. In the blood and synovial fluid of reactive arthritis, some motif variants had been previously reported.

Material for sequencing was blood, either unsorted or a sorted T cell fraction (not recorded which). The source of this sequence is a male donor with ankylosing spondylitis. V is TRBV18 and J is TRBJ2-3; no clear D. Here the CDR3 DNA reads TGTGCCAGCTCATCCGGGTCGCCGACAGATACGCAGTATTTT. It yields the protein CASSSGSPTDTQYF.